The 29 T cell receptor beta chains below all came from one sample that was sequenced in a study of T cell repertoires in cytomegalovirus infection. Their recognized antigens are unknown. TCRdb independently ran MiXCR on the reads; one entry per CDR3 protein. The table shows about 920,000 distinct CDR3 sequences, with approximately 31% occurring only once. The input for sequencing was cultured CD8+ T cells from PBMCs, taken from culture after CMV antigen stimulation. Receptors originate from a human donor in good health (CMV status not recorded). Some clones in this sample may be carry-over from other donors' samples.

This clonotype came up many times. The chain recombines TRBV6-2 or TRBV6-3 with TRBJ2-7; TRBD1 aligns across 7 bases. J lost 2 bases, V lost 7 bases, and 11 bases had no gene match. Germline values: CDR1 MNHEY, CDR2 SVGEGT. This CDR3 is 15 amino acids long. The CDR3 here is CASILSQGRPYEQYV. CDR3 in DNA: TGTGCCAGCATTCTATCACAGGGGCGTCCCTACGAGCAGTACGTC.

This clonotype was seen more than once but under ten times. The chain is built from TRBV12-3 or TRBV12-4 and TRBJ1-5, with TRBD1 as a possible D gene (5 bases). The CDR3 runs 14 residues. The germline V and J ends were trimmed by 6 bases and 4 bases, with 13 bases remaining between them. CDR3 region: CASSSGAMNQPQHF. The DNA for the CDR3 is TGTGCCAGCAGCTCCGGGGCTATGAATCAGCCCCAGCATTTT.

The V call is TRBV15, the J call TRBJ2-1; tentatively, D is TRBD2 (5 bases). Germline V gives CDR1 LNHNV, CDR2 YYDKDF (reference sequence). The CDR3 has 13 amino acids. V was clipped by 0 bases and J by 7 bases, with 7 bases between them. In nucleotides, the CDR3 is TGTGCCACCAGCAGAGACGGGGTGAATGAGCAGTTCTTC. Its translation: CATSRDGVNEQFF.

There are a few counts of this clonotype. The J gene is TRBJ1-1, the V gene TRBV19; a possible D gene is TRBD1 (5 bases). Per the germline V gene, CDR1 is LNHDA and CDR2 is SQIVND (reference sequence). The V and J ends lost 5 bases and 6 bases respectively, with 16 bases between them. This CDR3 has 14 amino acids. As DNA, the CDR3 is TGTGCCAGTAGTGTGACTCCGGGACGCCCTGAAGCTTTCTTT. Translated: CASSVTPGRPEAFF.

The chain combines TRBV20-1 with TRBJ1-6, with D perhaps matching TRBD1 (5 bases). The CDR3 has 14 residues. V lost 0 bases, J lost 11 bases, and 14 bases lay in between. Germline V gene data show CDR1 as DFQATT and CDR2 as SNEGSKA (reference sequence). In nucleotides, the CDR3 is TGCAGTGCTAGAGAACGAACAGGATTTCCACCCCTCCACTTT. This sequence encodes CSARERTGFPPLHF.

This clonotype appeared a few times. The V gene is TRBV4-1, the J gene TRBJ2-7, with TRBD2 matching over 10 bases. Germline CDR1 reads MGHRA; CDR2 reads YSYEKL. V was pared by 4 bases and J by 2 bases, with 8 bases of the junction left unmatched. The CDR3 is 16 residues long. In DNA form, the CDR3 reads TGCGCCAGCAGCCCCAGGGTAGCGGGGGGACCCTACGAGCAGTACTTC. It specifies CASSPRVAGGPYEQYF.

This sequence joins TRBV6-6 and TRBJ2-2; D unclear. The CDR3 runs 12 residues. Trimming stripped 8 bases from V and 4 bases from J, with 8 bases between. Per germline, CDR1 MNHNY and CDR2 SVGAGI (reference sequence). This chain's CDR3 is CASLLLTGELFF. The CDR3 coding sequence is TGTGCCAGCCTGCTACTCACCGGGGAGCTGTTTTTT.

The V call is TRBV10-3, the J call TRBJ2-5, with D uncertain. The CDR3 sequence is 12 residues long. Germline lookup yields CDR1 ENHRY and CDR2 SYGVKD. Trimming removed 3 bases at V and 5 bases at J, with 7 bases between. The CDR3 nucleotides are TGTGCCATCAGTGACTTTCTTGAGACCCAGTACTTC. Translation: CAISDFLETQYF.

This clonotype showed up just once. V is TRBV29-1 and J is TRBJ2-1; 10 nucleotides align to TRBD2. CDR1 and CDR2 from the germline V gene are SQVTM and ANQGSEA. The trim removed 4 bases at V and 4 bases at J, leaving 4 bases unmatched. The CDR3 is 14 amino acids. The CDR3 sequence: CSVASGGVYNEQFF. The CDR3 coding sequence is TGCAGCGTTGCAAGCGGGGGGGTTTACAATGAGCAGTTCTTC.

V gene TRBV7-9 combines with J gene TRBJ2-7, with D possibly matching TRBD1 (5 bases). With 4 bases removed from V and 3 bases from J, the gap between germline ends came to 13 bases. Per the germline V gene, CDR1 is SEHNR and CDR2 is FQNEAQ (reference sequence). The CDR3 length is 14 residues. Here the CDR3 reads CASSWTRTGYEQYV. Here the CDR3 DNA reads TGTGCCAGCAGCTGGACACGGACCGGCTACGAGCAGTACGTC.

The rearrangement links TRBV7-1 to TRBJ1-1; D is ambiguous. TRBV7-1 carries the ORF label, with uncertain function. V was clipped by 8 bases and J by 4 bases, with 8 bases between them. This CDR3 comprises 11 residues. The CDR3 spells CASRGFTEAFF. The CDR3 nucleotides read TGTGCCAGCCGGGGATTCACTGAAGCTTTCTTT.

The chain's CDR3 is CASRSRQDPYEQYF. CDR3 bases: TGTGCCAGCAGGAGTCGACAGGACCCCTACGAGCAGTACTTC. This chain joins TRBV4-2 and TRBJ2-7, with D possibly TRBD1 on 6 matching bases. The CDR3 extends over 14 amino acids. Looked up from germline, CDR1 is LGHNA and CDR2 is YNFKEQ. The germline V and J ends were trimmed by 6 bases and 2 bases, with 14 bases remaining between them.

CDR3 region: CASSLGSSGYEQYF. The CDR3 nucleotides read TGTGCCAGCAGCTTAGGCTCTAGCGGGTACGAGCAGTACTTC. The genes are TRBV13 and TRBJ2-7, with 8 bases lining up with TRBD2. From germline, CDR1 is PRHDT and CDR2 FYEKMQ (reference sequence). The CDR3 is 14 residues long. The V segment lost 0 bases and the J segment 4 bases; nucleotides outside the gene matches: 2.

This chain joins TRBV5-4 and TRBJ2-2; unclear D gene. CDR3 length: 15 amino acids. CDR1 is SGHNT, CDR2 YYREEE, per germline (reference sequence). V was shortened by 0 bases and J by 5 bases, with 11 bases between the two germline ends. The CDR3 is CASSLEGDVTGELFF. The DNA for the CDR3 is TGTGCCAGCAGCTTGGAGGGTGATGTAACCGGGGAGCTGTTTTTT.

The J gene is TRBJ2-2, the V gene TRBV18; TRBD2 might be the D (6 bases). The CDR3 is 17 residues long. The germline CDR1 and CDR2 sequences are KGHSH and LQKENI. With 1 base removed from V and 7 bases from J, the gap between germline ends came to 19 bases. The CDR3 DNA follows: TGTGCCAGCTCACCACTTGAGCTAGCGACATCTTTCGGGGAGCTGTTTTTT. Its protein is CASSPLELATSFGELFF.

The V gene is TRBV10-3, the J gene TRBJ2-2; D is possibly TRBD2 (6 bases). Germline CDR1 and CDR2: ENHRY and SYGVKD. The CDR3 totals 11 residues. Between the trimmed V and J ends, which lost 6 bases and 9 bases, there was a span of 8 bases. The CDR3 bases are TGTGCCATCAGCCGGGAGAGGGAGCTGTTTTTT. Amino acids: CAISRERELFF.

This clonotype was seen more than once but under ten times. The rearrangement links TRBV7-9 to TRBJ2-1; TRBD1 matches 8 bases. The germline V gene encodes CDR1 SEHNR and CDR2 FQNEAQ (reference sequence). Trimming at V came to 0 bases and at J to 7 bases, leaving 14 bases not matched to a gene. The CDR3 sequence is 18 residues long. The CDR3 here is CASSLASSAGGMRNEQFF. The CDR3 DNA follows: TGTGCCAGCAGCTTAGCTTCGTCCGCAGGGGGCATGAGGAATGAGCAGTTCTTC.

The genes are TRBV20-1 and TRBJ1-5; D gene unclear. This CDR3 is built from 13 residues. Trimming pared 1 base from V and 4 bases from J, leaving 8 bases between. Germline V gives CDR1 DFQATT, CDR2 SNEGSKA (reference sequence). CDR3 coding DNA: TGCAGTGCTAGAGGGTCAGGAAATCAGCCCCAGCATTTT. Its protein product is CSARGSGNQPQHF.

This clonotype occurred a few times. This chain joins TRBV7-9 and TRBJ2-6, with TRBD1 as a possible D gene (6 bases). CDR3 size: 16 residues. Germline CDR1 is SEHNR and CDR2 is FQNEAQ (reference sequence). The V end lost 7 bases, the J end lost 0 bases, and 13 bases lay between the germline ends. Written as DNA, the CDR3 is TGTGCCAGCACCCTGGACAGAAACTCTGGGGCCAACGTCCTGACTTTC. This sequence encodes CASTLDRNSGANVLTF.

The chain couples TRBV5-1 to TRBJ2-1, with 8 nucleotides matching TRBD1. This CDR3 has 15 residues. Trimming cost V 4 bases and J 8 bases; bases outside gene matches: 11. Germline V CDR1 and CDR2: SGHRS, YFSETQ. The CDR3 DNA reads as TGCGCCAGCAGCATTTTTCCGACAGGGGCTGATGAGCAGTTCTTC. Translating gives CASSIFPTGADEQFF.

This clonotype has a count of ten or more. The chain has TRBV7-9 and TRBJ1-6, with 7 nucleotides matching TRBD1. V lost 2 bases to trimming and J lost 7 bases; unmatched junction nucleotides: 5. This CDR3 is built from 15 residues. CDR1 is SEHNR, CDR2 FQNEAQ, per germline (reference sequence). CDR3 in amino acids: CASSLLEGQNSPLHF. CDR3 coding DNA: TGTGCCAGCAGCTTACTTGAGGGACAGAATTCACCCCTCCACTTT.

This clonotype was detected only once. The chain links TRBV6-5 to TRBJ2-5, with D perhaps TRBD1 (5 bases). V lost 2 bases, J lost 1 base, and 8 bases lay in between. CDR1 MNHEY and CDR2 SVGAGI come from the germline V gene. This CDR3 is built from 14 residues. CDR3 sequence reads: CASSYGAIQETQYF. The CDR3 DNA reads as TGTGCCAGCAGTTACGGGGCCATCCAAGAGACCCAGTACTTC.

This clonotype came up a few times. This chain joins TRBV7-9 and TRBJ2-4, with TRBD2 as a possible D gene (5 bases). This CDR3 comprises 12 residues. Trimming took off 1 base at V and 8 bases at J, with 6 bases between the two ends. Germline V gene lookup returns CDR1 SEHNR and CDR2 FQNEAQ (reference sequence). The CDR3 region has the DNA TGTGCCAGCAGCTTAGGGCGGGACATTCAGTACTTC. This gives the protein CASSLGRDIQYF.

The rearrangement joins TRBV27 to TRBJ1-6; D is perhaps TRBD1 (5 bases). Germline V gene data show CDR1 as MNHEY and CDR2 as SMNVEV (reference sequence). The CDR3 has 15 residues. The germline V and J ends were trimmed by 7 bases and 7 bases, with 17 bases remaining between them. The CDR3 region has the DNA TGTGCCAGCACCATCGGGGACGGCGGGAATTCACCCCTCCACTTT. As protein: CASTIGDGGNSPLHF.

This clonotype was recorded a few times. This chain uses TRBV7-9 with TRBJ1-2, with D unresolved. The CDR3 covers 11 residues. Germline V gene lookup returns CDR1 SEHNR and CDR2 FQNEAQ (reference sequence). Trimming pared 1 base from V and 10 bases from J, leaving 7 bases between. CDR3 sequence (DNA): TGTGCCAGCAGCTTAGTGGCAGACTACACCTTC. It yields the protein CASSLVADYTF.

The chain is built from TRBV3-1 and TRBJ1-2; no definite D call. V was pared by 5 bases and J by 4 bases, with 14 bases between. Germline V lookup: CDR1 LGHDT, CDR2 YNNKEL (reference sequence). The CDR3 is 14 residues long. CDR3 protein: CASSSDAGSYGYTF. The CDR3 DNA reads TGTGCCAGCAGCTCCGACGCGGGGTCCTATGGCTACACCTTC.

The CDR3: CASSQAVGGLVDTGELFF. In DNA, the CDR3 is TGCGCCAGCAGCCAAGCCGTGGGGGGGCTCGTTGATACCGGGGAGCTGTTTTTT. The gene calls are TRBV4-1 and TRBJ2-2; D perhaps matches TRBD2 (7 bases). Germline CDR1 MGHRA, CDR2 YSYEKL. Deletions cut 1 base from V and 5 bases from J, with 20 bases between. This CDR3 has 18 residues.

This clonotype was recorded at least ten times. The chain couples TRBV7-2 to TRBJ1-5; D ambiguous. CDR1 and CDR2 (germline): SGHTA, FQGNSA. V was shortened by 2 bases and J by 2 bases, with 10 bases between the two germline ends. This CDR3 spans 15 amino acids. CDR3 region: CASSLKGSRNQPQHF. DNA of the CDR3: TGTGCCAGCAGCTTAAAGGGTTCCCGCAATCAGCCCCAGCATTTT.

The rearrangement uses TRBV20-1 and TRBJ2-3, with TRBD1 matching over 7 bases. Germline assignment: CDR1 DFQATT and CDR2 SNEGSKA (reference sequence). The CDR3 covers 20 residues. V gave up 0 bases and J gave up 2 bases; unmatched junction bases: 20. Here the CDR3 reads CSARDVGTVALSRFTDTQYF. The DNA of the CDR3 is TGCAGTGCTAGAGATGTCGGGACAGTGGCCCTAAGTCGATTCACAGATACGCAGTATTTT.